This TCR beta chain was obtained from a study of shared clonotypes between healthy human individuals. Study-wide background: The plates for each donor numbered three CD4 naive, three CD4 memory, two CD8 naive and one CD8 memory.

Comments on this clone: Other DNA sequences in the same sample also yield this CDR3.

Libraries were prepared by immunoSEQ multiplex PCR; TCRdb keeps only in-frame clonotypes and omits some of them. This sample carries approximately 620,000 clones, less than 98% of them seen once, and the ten largest clones take 0.045% to 0.06%. Looked up from germline, CDR1 is KGHSH and CDR2 is LQKENI. This CDR3 spans 15 amino acids. V lost 1 base to trimming and J lost 1 base, with 7 bases between them. The donors, healthy adults who were HIV-negative, had experienced no recent acute infections or vaccinations. This TCR came from a woman in her 30s in good health. Sequenced sample: naive CD4+ T cells sorted from blood. Subset here: CD45RA+ positively selected. This chain links TRBV18 with TRBJ1-4, with D perhaps matching TRBD1 (6 bases). Written as DNA, the CDR3 is TGTGCCAGCTCACCACAGACAGGAACTAATGAAAAACTGTTTTTT. It codes for CASSPQTGTNEKLFF.